This T cell receptor (beta chain) was identified in a study of OX40 agonist ivuxolimab in advanced cancers. Across the study: The dose-escalation cohort was about 83% male, with a mean age of 60 years, ranging roughly 20 to 80. The study, taken as a whole, reports: Normalized expansion of T-cell clones was also low for some nonresponders.

Excluded were patients having autoimmune disease history or systemic immunosuppression. Comment on this clone: The antigen remains undetermined.

Only in-frame clones appear in the TCRdb table, and some are missing; sequencing was by immunoSEQ multiplex PCR. The data show roughly 39,000 clones, approximately 90% seen once. With 7 bases removed from V and 4 bases from J, the gap between germline ends came to 35 bases. CDR1 is SGHRS, CDR2 YFSETQ, per germline. The CDR3 runs to 20 residues. The source of this sequence is an adult with an advanced solid tumor such as melanoma, head and neck, liver or kidney cancer. This sequence joins TRBV5-1 and TRBJ1-1, with a possible D match to TRBD1 (6 bases). The specimen comprised CD4+ or CD8+ T cells sorted from blood, sampled in a trial of the OX40 agonist ivuxolimab. For the CDR3, the DNA is TGCGCCAGCTACCCAGGGGAAGCGAACGCTCTACACAGAGAGAGCACTGAAGCTTTCTTT. This translates into CASYPGEANALHRESTEAFF.